This is a list of T cell receptor beta chains from one sample in a study of blood T cell repertoires in COVID-19. Sequenced by immunoSEQ multiplex PCR; TCRdb stores in-frame clones only, minus some. The sample contains 150,000 to 200,000 clones, over 75% of which appear only once. The specimen was peripheral blood. All receptors derive from a human donor in a cohort sampled during active COVID-19. The CDR3 runs from the conserved cysteine through the conserved F or W. Fields, in order: V gene, J gene, D gene, clone size, CDR3 DNA, CDR3 protein. D genes are given only for firm matches. The size entry is marked missing in some rows and otherwise reads once, few, many or a size class.

>TRBV5-1|TRBJ2-7|-|-
TGCGCCAGCAGCATTGAGGCTACCTACGAGCAGTACTTC
CASSIEATYEQYF
>TRBV6-2/TRBV6-3|TRBJ1-2|-|few
TGTGCCAGCAGTTGGCCGGGTGGCTACACCTTC
CASSWPGGYTF
>TRBV19|TRBJ2-7|TRBD2|-
TGTGCCAGTAGTTCGGGGGGGGCCTCTTACGAGCAGTACTTC
CASSSGGASYEQYF
>TRBV5-1|TRBJ2-7|TRBD2|-
TGCGCCAGCAGCCGTCTAGCGGGGGTACACTACGAGCAGTACTTC
CASSRLAGVHYEQYF
>TRBV28|TRBJ1-2|TRBD1|-
TGTGCCAGCAGTTCCAACCCTTTATCGGACAGGACTCTAGCAGGCTACACCTTC
CASSSNPLSDRTLAGYTF
>TRBV6-5|TRBJ1-1|TRBD1|-
TGTGCCAGCAGTTACGTGGCAGGGGGGAGGAACACTGAAGCTTTCTTT
CASSYVAGGRNTEAFF
>TRBV5-1|TRBJ2-3|TRBD1|few
TGCGCCAGCAGCACACCAGGGGGCCTTACCACAGATACGCAGTATTTT
CASSTPGGLTTDTQYF
>TRBV7-8|TRBJ1-5|-|many
TGTGCCAGCAGCGCCCAGAGGGAACAGCCCCAGCATTTT
CASSAQREQPQHF
>TRBV6-2/TRBV6-3|TRBJ2-1|TRBD2|-
TGTGCCAGCAGTTACAAGCGGGACCAGCCCTACAATGAGCAGTTCTTC
CASSYKRDQPYNEQFF
>TRBV3-1/TRBV3-2|TRBJ1-1|TRBD1|-
TGTGCCAGCAGCCGGGACAGGAGACTTATGAACACTGAAGCTTTCTTT
CASSRDRRLMNTEAFF
>TRBV25-1|TRBJ1-1|-|once
TGTGCCAGCAGTGAATTGGGCAGGGAGGGGACTGAAGCTTTCTTT
CASSELGREGTEAFF
>TRBV5-4|TRBJ1-5|-|-
TGTGCCAGCAGCTTGAGAGGTACCAATCAGCCCCAGCATTTT
CASSLRGTNQPQHF
>TRBV19|TRBJ2-1|TRBD1|-
TGTGCCAGTAGCCCGACAGGGGACTACAATGAGCAGTTCTTC
CASSPTGDYNEQFF
>TRBV24-1|TRBJ2-2|TRBD2|few
TGTGCCACCAGTGATTCCCCGGGACTAGCGGGAGTTCCCGGGGAGCTGTTTTTT
CATSDSPGLAGVPGELFF
>TRBV2|TRBJ1-2|-|-
TGTGCCAGCAGGGCAGGGCACCTGAGTTATGGCTACACCTTC
CASRAGHLSYGYTF
>TRBV30|TRBJ1-1|TRBD1|-
TGTGCCTGGAGCACAGGGGGCGTCCCTGAAGCTTTCTTT
CAWSTGGVPEAFF
>TRBV5-1|TRBJ1-2|-|-
TGCGCCAGCAGCCAGACAGTTCTAGGAGGCTACACCTTC
CASSQTVLGGYTF
>TRBV19|TRBJ1-1|-|few
TGTGCCAGTAGTATAACCGTGGGCGCTGAAGCTTTCTTT
CASSITVGAEAFF
>TRBV3-1/TRBV3-2|TRBJ1-1|-|-
TGTGCCAGCAGCCACCTATTACTCATGAACACTGAAGCTTTCTTT
CASSHLLLMNTEAFF
>TRBV5-4|TRBJ2-3|TRBD1|-
TGTGCCAGCAGCTTGGGACAGGGAAGAAAGGGAGATACGCAGTATTTT
CASSLGQGRKGDTQYF
>TRBV7-2|TRBJ1-2|-|-
TGTGCCAGCAGCCTTAAGACAGCTGCTAACTATGGCTACACCTTC
CASSLKTAANYGYTF
>TRBV5-4|TRBJ2-5|TRBD2|-
TGTGCCAGCACCCTCGGGACTAATTACGAAGAGACCCAGTACTTC
CASTLGTNYEETQYF
>TRBV6-5|TRBJ1-3|-|few
TGTGCCACCATCAATTTCTCTGGAAACACCATATATTTT
CATINFSGNTIYF
>TRBV5-1|TRBJ2-3|TRBD2|-
TGCGCCAGCAGCTTGGGTTTAGCGGGAGTTGATACGCAGTATTTT
CASSLGLAGVDTQYF
>TRBV6-1|TRBJ1-2|-|-
TGTGCCAGCAGTGAAGCTGTCAACAAGAGGGGCTACACCTTC
CASSEAVNKRGYTF
>TRBV29-1|TRBJ1-2|-|-
TGCAGCGTGGGACTTGACAGAGCCTATGGCTACACCTTC
CSVGLDRAYGYTF
>TRBV6-2/TRBV6-3|TRBJ2-4|TRBD2|-
TGTGCCAGCAGTTGGGGGGGAGGGAGTGCGGCCAAAAACATTCAGTACTTC
CASSWGGGSAAKNIQYF
>TRBV27|TRBJ1-1|-|-
TGTGCCAGCAGTTTATGGGGACAGAACACTGAAGCTTTCTTT
CASSLWGQNTEAFF
>TRBV6-2/TRBV6-3|TRBJ2-7|-|few
TGTGCCAGCAGCCCCCTCAGGGATTCGGGCGAGCAGTACTTC
CASSPLRDSGEQYF
>TRBV28|TRBJ1-6|-|-
TGTGCCAGCAGCTCTGATATGGCGGCAGGGTACTTGAATTCACCCCTCCACTTT
CASSSDMAAGYLNSPLHF
>TRBV2|TRBJ2-7|-|-
TGTGCCAGCAGTGAAGCAGCCAGGGGAGCCTACGAGCAGTACTTC
CASSEAARGAYEQYF
>TRBV7-9|TRBJ2-1|-|few
TGTGCCAGCAGCAGCGCCCCAGGGGGGTCCTACAATGAGCAGTTCTTC
CASSSAPGGSYNEQFF
>TRBV7-2|TRBJ2-2|TRBD2|-
TGTGCCAGCAGCTCCCTTAGGGGCGGGAGGGCTCACAGGGAGCTGTTTTTT
CASSSLRGGRAHRELFF
>TRBV3-1/TRBV3-2|TRBJ1-4|-|-
TGTGCCAGCAGCCCCCGGGAGGAAAAACTGTTTTTT
CASSPREEKLFF
>TRBV15|TRBJ2-1|TRBD2|-
TGTGCCACCAGCAGAGATCTCCCGGGGGGCTCCTACAATGAGCAGTTCTTC
CATSRDLPGGSYNEQFF
>TRBV14|TRBJ1-4|TRBD1|-
TGTGCCAGCAGCCAGTACCGGGACAGAAGAGATAATGAAAAACTGTTTTTT
CASSQYRDRRDNEKLFF
>TRBV6-2/TRBV6-3|TRBJ1-5|-|-
TGTGCCAGCAGCCCTCGCCGCGGGTCCGCTCTTGATCAGCCCCAGCATTTT
CASSPRRGSALDQPQHF
>TRBV24-1|TRBJ2-3|TRBD2|once
TGTGCCACCAGTGATTTCCCTTACAGCGGGGCAGATACGCAGTATTTT
CATSDFPYSGADTQYF
>TRBV7-9|TRBJ2-1|TRBD1|-
TGTGCCAGCAGCTTAGGTGACAGGGGCTCCTACAATGAGCAGTTCTTC
CASSLGDRGSYNEQFF
>TRBV7-9|TRBJ2-3|TRBD2|few
TGTGCCAGCAGCGGACGATTAGCGGGGACGCCAGATACGCAGTATTTT
CASSGRLAGTPDTQYF
>TRBV7-2|TRBJ1-3|-|few
TGTGCCAGCAGTCTAAGGGGATTTGGAAACACCATATATTTT
CASSLRGFGNTIYF
>TRBV7-2|TRBJ2-7|TRBD2|-
TGTGCCAGCAGCTTAGGACTAGCGGGAGGGCGTGGAGAGCAGTACTTC
CASSLGLAGGRGEQYF
>TRBV7-2|TRBJ2-2|TRBD1|-
TGTGCCAGCAGCCACCGGACAGGGAACACCGGGGAGCTGTTTTTT
CASSHRTGNTGELFF
>TRBV5-3|TRBJ2-2|-|-
TGTGCCAGAAGCTTTAGGACTTCGGTCCAGGACTTGAACACCGGGGAGCTGTTTTTT
CARSFRTSVQDLNTGELFF
>TRBV19|TRBJ1-2|-|few
TGTGCCAGTAGTATAGTTGGCAGGAGGGACTATGGCTACACCTTC
CASSIVGRRDYGYTF
>TRBV10-3|TRBJ2-7|-|-
TGTGCCATCAGTGAGTCCGGACAAGGGATGGTTTTATCCAACGAGCAGTACTTC
CAISESGQGMVLSNEQYF
>TRBV21-1|TRBJ2-2|-|-
TGTGCCAGCAGCAACCTTCCGGGACAGCGTACGAACACCGGGGAGCTGTTTTTT
CASSNLPGQRTNTGELFF